This TCR beta chain was found in a study of human T cells and chemical hapten exposure (dated by TCRdb to the early 2020s). Notes on the research overall: For sensitization, 2% DPC in acetone was applied to a 2 cm by 2 cm area of upper inner arm skin. Weekly therapeutic DPC doses were additionally applied to the scalp of patients throughout the roughly 23-week study period. Patch testing on the upper back used Finn chambers containing 0.01% DPC, with scoring done after 6 days according to International Contact Dermatitis Research Group standards. The mostly female patient cohort included alopecia areata with under or over 50% scalp involvement, alopecia totalis and alopecia universalis. The libraries were sequenced as a pool, and the TCR yield per sample differed mostly because of small variations in library volumes within the pool. Peripheral blood TCR repertoire changes were tracked in vivo in alopecia patients during primary and secondary sensitization to the hapten diphenylcyclopropenone (DPC). Patient blood was sampled pre-sensitization (week 0) and at 2, 6 and about 24 weeks after DPC sensitization. Approximately 28 alopecia patients gave blood for TCR sequencing at one to four time points (pre-sensitization, 2, 6 and 24 weeks).

The time point label, as the study defines it: patch test 1, 2 weeks after DPC sensitization. Interpreted using the paper, the treatment or condition label stands for: therapeutic diphenylcyclopropenone sensitization with weekly scalp DPC. At each patch-test visit, blood was drawn before the patch test was applied. To be eligible, patients had to be aged 18 to 70, diagnosed with alopecia and judged suitable for DPC therapy, while pregnant patients were excluded. Total RNA was isolated from unfractionated whole blood collected in Tempus Blood RNA tubes. In the germline V gene, CDR1 corresponds to SGHRS and CDR2 to YFSETQ. From its cysteine to its phenylalanine, the CDR3 spans 15 amino acids. The CDR3 DNA has 45 bases and is translated from base 1. V is pruned by 4 bases and J by 3 bases, leaving 3 bases of the junction without a gene match. The receptor library was made with RACE. The instrument was a NextSeq 500. During library preparation, unique molecular identifiers were attached to individual cDNA molecules so that TCRs could be counted in a quantitative, reproducible way. From each blood RNA sample, both TCR alpha and TCR beta chains were sequenced. From the authors' description of their analysis: A median of around 100,000 TCRs per sample was observed, with a range of roughly 20,000 to 700,000. The Decombinator software suite was used to annotate V, J and CDR3 in the TCR reads. For the PS versus PT1 abundance plots, all samples were subsampled to the same number of TCRs (28,000). Expanded TCRs were defined as absent before sensitization and observed at least eight times at the 2-week time point. TCRdb reran the public reads through fastp at Q25 and MiXCR, keeping productive beta chains. Every distinct CDR3 protein forms one entry, paired with its most common genes and DNA. It is TCRdb's table, rather than the study itself, that gives the V and J calls and clone size. For this sample there are nearly 350,000 distinct CDR3 sequences; around 6.9% appear just once. 8.4% of the sample belongs to the ten largest clones.

General findings and caveats noted by the study authors: DPC sensitization did not change how many TCRs were above 1 in 1000 frequency, and no evidence was found of alterations in global repertoire structure. Compared with pre-sensitization or healthy control sets, expanded TCRs formed significantly more large CDR3 similarity clusters, which is consistent with antigen-driven responses. Repeated subsampling changed both the strength of the expansion versus patch-test correlation and the threshold at which that correlation became significant. Patch test score was positively correlated with the number of PT1 expanded TCRs, with significance at thresholds 8, 16 and 32 but not at 4. All patients had alopecia, a presumed autoimmune disease, so their immune response might differ from that of healthy individuals.

In this sample, this clonotype turned up a few times. It lacks a known antigen. Per-base qualities were not stored, and no clone one base away is much larger. This TCR was recovered from a woman aged 18-30 years with alopecia areata. Some clones in this sample may be carry-over from other donors' samples. The chain is made from TRBV5-1 and TRBJ2-5, with 13 central nucleotides matching TRBD2. Here the sequenced sample was whole blood, taken in connection with sensitization to the hapten diphenylcyclopropenone (DPC). The CDR3 corresponds to CASSAGTSGEETQYF. At the DNA level, the sequence is TGCGCCAGCAGCGCCGGGACTAGCGGGGAAGAGACCCAGTACTTC.